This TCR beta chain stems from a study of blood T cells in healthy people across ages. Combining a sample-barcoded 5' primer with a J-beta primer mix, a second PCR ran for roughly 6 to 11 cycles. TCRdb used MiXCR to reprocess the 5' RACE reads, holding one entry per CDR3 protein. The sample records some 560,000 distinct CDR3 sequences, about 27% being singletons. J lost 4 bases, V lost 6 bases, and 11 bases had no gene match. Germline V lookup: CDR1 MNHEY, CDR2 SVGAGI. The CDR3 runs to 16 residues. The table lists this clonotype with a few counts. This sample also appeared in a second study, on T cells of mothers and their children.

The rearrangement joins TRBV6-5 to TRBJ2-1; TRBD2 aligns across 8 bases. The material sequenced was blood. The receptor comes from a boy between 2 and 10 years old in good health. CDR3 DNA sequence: TGTGCCAGCAGCCTCTTCCTAGCGGGTTCATACAATGAGCAGTTCTTC. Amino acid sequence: CASSLFLAGSYNEQFF.